This T cell receptor beta chain was observed in a study of cytomegalovirus exposure and HLA in healthy donors. In the study overall: Previous work identified roughly 120 million unique TCR beta sequences from around 200 million T cells. Regarding the study as a whole: Among TCR sequences, most were rare, though some public TCRs appeared in many donors. V- and J-gene trimming in TCR beta was tied to a missense DCLRE1C variant by an analysis performed later.

V gave up 0 bases and J gave up 8 bases, with 8 bases separating them. The length of the CDR3 is 14 residues. The germline V gene has CDR1 LGHNA and CDR2 YSLEER. Researchers ran the PCR with 60 Vbeta and 13 Jbeta primers. The repertoire was sequenced with immunoSEQ multiplex PCR; TCRdb's copy has only in-frame clones and lacks some. Of 150,000 to 200,000 clones listed, less than 80% are singletons. With respect to this clone: The antigen remains unidentified.

The sample taken for sequencing was PBMCs. The chain has TRBV4-3 and TRBJ1-6, with TRBD1 as a possible D gene (5 bases). The receptor was isolated from a young woman in good health and CMV-seropositive. CDR3 residues: CASSQDRVHSPLHF. As DNA, the CDR3 is TGCGCCAGCAGCCAAGACAGGGTCCATTCACCCCTCCACTTT.